Given below is one T cell receptor beta chain in context. What it binds is not known. The data are from a study of cytomegalovirus exposure and HLA in healthy donors. Study-wide results and limits: From TCR beta sequences, most subjects' HLA-A and HLA-B alleles were reportedly predicted accurately. Most TCR sequences were rare, but some public TCRs occurred in many donors. The listing of roughly 160 TCR beta chains classed them as cytomegalovirus-associated.

The PCR employed 60 Vbeta primers together with 13 Jbeta primers. Assay used: immunoSEQ multiplex PCR; TCRdb lists only in-frame clones, some missing. The data contain about 170,000 clones, 70% to 90% of them singletons. V shed 4 bases and J 7 bases; nucleotides not matched to a gene: 9. This CDR3 comprises 16 residues. Germline CDR1 and CDR2: MNHEY and SVGAGI. When sampled, the donors appeared nominally healthy, though they likely had unrecorded immune exposures. The J gene is TRBJ1-4, the V gene TRBV6-5; 10 bases are a match to TRBD1. The clonotype originates from a male donor in good health and CMV-seronegative. Input material: PBMCs. The CDR3 loop is CASSFQGGTGVEKLFF. CDR3 DNA: TGTGCCAGCAGTTTCCAAGGCGGGACAGGGGTTGAAAAACTGTTTTTT.